These 28 T cell receptor beta chains came from one sample sequenced in a study of patients and donors after allogeneic stem cell transplantation. TCRdb analysed the RT-PCR reads with MiXCR anew, one entry per CDR3 protein. The sample shows just over 55,000 distinct CDR3 sequences, roughly 14% of them seen only once. The sequenced material came from blood, either unsorted or a sorted T cell fraction (not recorded which). These receptors originate from a human donor who was either an allogeneic HSCT recipient or a stem cell or donor lymphocyte infusion donor (not recorded which). It is not recorded whose cells these are; they may come from a transplant donor.

This clonotype was counted ten times or more. The rearrangement uses TRBV12-3 or TRBV12-4 and TRBJ2-5; TRBD2 agrees at 7 bases. J was trimmed by 2 bases and V by 7 bases; bases with no gene match: 16. The CDR3 contains 17 residues. In DNA form, the CDR3 reads TGTGCCAGCAAGCCAGAGGGCGCCAGGGAGGGACAAGAGACCCAGTACTTC. Its translation is CASKPEGAREGQETQYF.

The chain uses TRBV18 and TRBJ2-1; the D gene is possibly TRBD2 (6 bases). Trimming stripped 1 base from V and 3 bases from J, with 10 bases between. The CDR3 extends over 15 amino acids. Germline CDR1 KGHSH, CDR2 LQKENI. The CDR3 sequence: CASSPLAVFYNEQFF. In DNA, the CDR3 is TGTGCCAGCTCACCACTAGCGGTCTTCTACAATGAGCAGTTCTTC.

This clonotype was detected ten times or more. This chain joins TRBV29-1 and TRBJ2-3; 8 bases are shared with TRBD1. V lost 5 bases, J lost 6 bases, and 7 bases stayed unmatched. The CDR3 contains 13 residues. Germline-derived CDR1 and CDR2 are SQVTM and ANQGSEA. Here the CDR3 DNA reads TGCAGCGTTAACACAGGGGGAGTGGATACGCAGTATTTT. Translation: CSVNTGGVDTQYF.

In nucleotides, the CDR3 is TGTGCCAGCGGGGGACAGGGGGCCGGTGAGCAGTTCTTC. It encodes CASGGQGAGEQFF. This rearrangement joins TRBV2 to TRBJ2-1; 12 bases fit TRBD1. This CDR3 has 13 amino acids. Germline V gives CDR1 SNHLY, CDR2 FYNNEI. Germline trimming cut 8 bases from V and 9 bases from J; bases unmatched to any gene: 5.

Comments on this clonotype: A much larger clone differs by one base, so this may be a read error. The chain recombines TRBV10-3 with TRBJ2-1; a possible D gene is TRBD2 (6 bases). The CDR3 extends over 13 amino acids. From germline, CDR1 is ENHRY and CDR2 SYGVKD. The CDR3 spells CAISSGSYSEQFF. For the CDR3, the DNA is TGTGCCATCAGTAGCGGGTCCTACAGTGAGCAGTTCTTC.

Note on this clonotype: This may come from a read error, since a much larger clone is one base off. The chain employs TRBV29-1 and TRBJ1-2, with D tentatively TRBD1 (5 bases). Germline CDR1 SQVTM, CDR2 ANQGSEA. The CDR3 is 14 residues long. CDR3: CRVSSGTQTYGYTF. The CDR3 DNA sequence: TGCAGAGTCTCTTCGGGGACGCAGACCTATGGCTACACCTTC.

This clonotype has a handful of counts. The J gene is TRBJ2-7, the V gene TRBV20-1; D uncertain. Germline V gene lookup returns CDR1 DFQATT and CDR2 SNEGSKA (reference sequence). The V and J ends lost 6 bases and 2 bases respectively, with 17 bases between them. This CDR3 is built from 14 residues. For the CDR3, the DNA is TGCAGTGCCCCATACGGCGGCGGAACCTACGAGCAGTACTTC. It codes for CSAPYGGGTYEQYF.

This clonotype was counted ten times or more. The chain carries TRBV5-1 and TRBJ1-1; no reliable D call. The germline gives CDR1 SGHRS, CDR2 YFSETQ. With 0 bases removed from V and 0 bases from J, the gap between germline ends came to 12 bases. The length of the CDR3 is 16 residues. The CDR3 nucleotides read TGCGCCAGCAGCTTGGTTTATGCTGCGATGAACACTGAAGCTTTCTTT. It translates to CASSLVYAAMNTEAFF.

This clonotype was recorded a few times. The chain couples TRBV10-3 to TRBJ2-5; D may be TRBD2 (6 bases). Germline lookup yields CDR1 ENHRY and CDR2 SYGVKD. The CDR3 extends over 14 amino acids. Between the trimmed V and J ends, which lost 8 bases and 0 bases, there was a span of 13 bases. This CDR3 is CAIGDSGYQETQYF. CDR3 DNA: TGTGCCATCGGCGATAGCGGTTACCAAGAGACCCAGTACTTC.

This clonotype was detected a few times. The rearrangement uses TRBV19 and TRBJ1-5; 9 positions agree with TRBD1. The V gene's germline CDR1 is LNHDA and CDR2 SQIVND (reference sequence). This CDR3 has 15 residues. Germline trimming cut 5 bases from V and 5 bases from J; bases unmatched to any gene: 7. CDR3 loop: CASSWTGVIHQPQHF. For the CDR3, the DNA is TGTGCCAGTAGTTGGACAGGGGTGATCCATCAGCCCCAGCATTTT.

This clonotype was detected ten times or more. The chain recombines TRBV5-1 with TRBJ1-3; D possibly corresponds to TRBD1 (5 bases). CDR3 length: 14 residues. Per the germline V gene, CDR1 is SGHRS and CDR2 is YFSETQ. V lost 4 bases and J 2 bases, leaving 10 bases between the germline ends. Here the CDR3 reads CASSPGLTGNTIYF. In nucleotides, the CDR3 is TGCGCCAGCAGCCCAGGGTTAACTGGAAACACCATATATTTT. Full variable domain (missing parts from reference TRBV5-1 and TRBJ1-3): KAGVTQTPRYLIKTRGQQVTLSCSPISGHRSVSWYQQTPGQGLQFLFEYFSETQRNKGNFPGRFSGRQFSNSRSEMNVSTLELGDSALYLCASSPGLTGNTIYFGEGSWLTVV.

This clonotype appeared once. A much larger clone lies a single base off, so this may be a read error. The chain uses TRBV20-1 and TRBJ1-2; D unclear. This CDR3 region has 11 residues. V gave up 3 bases and J gave up 9 bases, with 11 bases separating them. The germline gives CDR1 DFQATT, CDR2 SNEGSKA (reference sequence). CDR3 nucleotide sequence: TGCAGTGCTAGTGGCGGATATTGCTACACCTTC. Its protein product is CSASGGYCYTF.

This clonotype was detected ten times or more. The chain recombines TRBV29-1 with TRBJ2-7; weak D call: TRBD2 (5 bases). The CDR3 length is 13 residues. Trimming removed 2 bases at V and 0 bases at J, with 8 bases between. Germline V gives CDR1 SQVTM, CDR2 ANQGSEA. CDR3 in amino acids: CSVEFGSSYEQYF. CDR3 in DNA: TGCAGCGTTGAATTTGGGAGCTCCTACGAGCAGTACTTC.

This clonotype has ten or more counts. The genes are TRBV18 and TRBJ1-5; D is possibly TRBD1 (6 bases). Germline assignment: CDR1 KGHSH and CDR2 LQKENI. Trimming left V 6 bases short and J 4 bases short, with 7 bases between. The CDR3 has 12 residues. For the CDR3, the DNA is TGTGCCAGCTCCCAGGGGAATCAGCCCCAGCATTTT. Translated, it gives CASSQGNQPQHF.

V is TRBV6-2 or TRBV6-3 and J is TRBJ1-5; the D gene is possibly TRBD1 (5 bases). Germline CDR1 is MNHEY and CDR2 is SVGEGT. V was trimmed by 6 bases and J by 9 bases, leaving 12 bases between them. The CDR3 is made up of 12 amino acids. In DNA, the CDR3 is TGTGCCAGCAGATGGGACGAGGGGCCCCAGCATTTT. As protein: CASRWDEGPQHF.

The rearrangement joins TRBV5-1 to TRBJ2-7; 10 positions match TRBD1. This CDR3 has 15 amino acids. The junction had 10 bases not matched to a gene; V was cut back by 5 bases and J by 5 bases. The germline CDR1 and CDR2 sequences are SGHRS and YFSETQ. The CDR3 region is CASSPSPTGGNEQYF. The CDR3 DNA follows: TGCGCCAGCAGTCCGTCCCCGACAGGGGGCAACGAGCAGTACTTC.

The rearrangement uses TRBV7-3 and TRBJ2-1; 8 bases fit TRBD1. V trimming: 2 bases; J trimming: 2 bases; junction bases outside the gene matches: 5. This CDR3 contains 16 residues. CDR1 is SGHTA, CDR2 FQGTGA, per germline. The CDR3, as DNA: TGTGCCAGCAGCTTATCGGGGACAGGAACCTACAATGAGCAGTTCTTC. Its protein product is CASSLSGTGTYNEQFF.

This clonotype was seen at least ten times. The chain joins TRBV12-3 or TRBV12-4 to TRBJ1-5; D is unclear. Deletions cut 3 bases from V and 6 bases from J, with 6 bases between. CDR3 length: 12 residues. The CDR3 loop is CASSLDGQPQHF. CDR3 nucleotide sequence: TGTGCCAGCAGTTTGGATGGTCAGCCCCAGCATTTT.

This clonotype was counted only a few times. The J gene is TRBJ2-1, the V gene TRBV11-3; tentatively, D is TRBD2 (6 bases). V was pared by 0 bases and J by 5 bases, with 14 bases between. The CDR3 extends over 16 amino acids. Germline V gene sequence: CDR1 SGHNT, CDR2 YENEEA. In nucleotides, the CDR3 is TGTGCCAGCAGCTTAGATGGGGGTAGCGGAAACAATGAGCAGTTCTTC. It yields the protein CASSLDGGSGNNEQFF.

This chain connects TRBV7-6 to TRBJ2-1; TRBD2 agrees at 7 bases. J was trimmed by 1 base and V by 5 bases; bases with no gene match: 5. This CDR3 region has 15 residues. Germline lookup yields CDR1 SGHVS and CDR2 FNYEAQ. The CDR3 reads CASSPAGPSYNEQFF. The CDR3 DNA reads TGTGCCAGCAGCCCAGCGGGACCTTCCTACAATGAGCAGTTCTTC.

The genes are TRBV20-1 and TRBJ2-7; D is possibly TRBD1 or TRBD2 (7 bases each). The V end was cut by 5 bases, the J end by 13 bases, with 18 bases between. The CDR3 loop spans 11 amino acids. The germline gives CDR1 DFQATT, CDR2 SNEGSKA (reference sequence). Here the CDR3 DNA reads TGCAGTGCTGAAGGCCAGGGGGGGCCCTACTTC. It is translated as CSAEGQGGPYF.

In its sample, this clonotype was seen many times. The chain's CDR3 is CSAIPRVSGLNYGYTF. The CDR3 DNA reads as TGCAGTGCTATACCCCGGGTCTCAGGCCTTAACTATGGCTACACCTTC. This rearrangement joins TRBV20-1 to TRBJ1-2; D uncertain. V dropped 4 bases and J dropped 1 base, with 19 bases sitting between them. Germline-derived CDR1 and CDR2 are DFQATT and SNEGSKA (reference sequence). This CDR3 region has 16 residues.

This clonotype occurred many times. The rearrangement uses TRBV7-6 and TRBJ1-1, with 9 bases aligning to TRBD1. Looked up from germline, CDR1 is SGHVS and CDR2 is FNYEAQ. V lost 4 bases to trimming and J lost 1 base; unmatched junction nucleotides: 4. This CDR3 spans 15 amino acids. CDR3 nucleotide sequence: TGTGCCAGCAGCTCCGGGACAGGGAAGAACACTGAAGCTTTCTTT. Translating it yields CASSSGTGKNTEAFF.

J is TRBJ1-3 and V is TRBV25-1; the D is unclear. The V gene's germline CDR1 is MGHDK and CDR2 SYGVNS. Trimming took 6 bases from V and 0 from J, leaving 9 bases between them. The CDR3 has 14 residues. CDR3: CASRDTVSGNTIYF. CDR3 in DNA: TGTGCCAGCAGAGATACAGTCTCTGGAAACACCATATATTTT.

The gene calls are TRBV20-1 and TRBJ2-1; 12 bases fit TRBD2. The CDR3 sequence is 16 residues long. V gave up 5 bases and J gave up 2 bases; unmatched junction bases: 7. The germline gives CDR1 DFQATT, CDR2 SNEGSKA (reference sequence). Here the CDR3 DNA reads TGCAGTGCTGGAGGACTAGCGGGAAGGGCCTACAATGAGCAGTTCTTC. Protein: CSAGGLAGRAYNEQFF.

In this sample, this clonotype turned up many times. V usage is TRBV12-3 or TRBV12-4 and J usage is TRBJ1-1; D remains ambiguous. The CDR3 is made up of 13 amino acids. V was cut by 1 base and J by 6 bases, with 9 bases left in between. The CDR3 reads CASSLVRASEAFF. The CDR3 nucleotides are TGTGCCAGCAGTTTAGTCCGGGCCTCTGAAGCTTTCTTT.

This clonotype came up a few times. The CDR3 DNA sequence: TGTGCCAGCAGTTTAACGGCGAGCTCCTACGAGCAGTACTTC. Residues: CASSLTASSYEQYF. The chain links TRBV12-3 or TRBV12-4 to TRBJ2-7; D is uncertain. This CDR3 has 14 amino acids. The V gene lost 2 bases and the J gene lost 0 bases, with 8 bases spanning the gap.

The rearrangement joins TRBV5-1 to TRBJ2-7; TRBD1 agrees at 9 bases. J was trimmed by 6 bases and V by 0 bases; bases with no gene match: 4. Germline CDR1 SGHRS, CDR2 YFSETQ. CDR3 size: 14 residues. CDR3 sequence reads: CASSLGTGDSEQYF. CDR3 DNA sequence: TGCGCCAGCAGCTTGGGGACAGGGGACAGCGAGCAGTACTTC.